Reported below is one TCR beta chain. The record originates from a study of blood T cell repertoires in COVID-19. About the research overall: COVID-19 samples collected from the United States, Italy and Spain covered acute and convalescent phases. Nucleic acid was either cDNA or gDNA, and it came from T cells, B-cell-depleted T cells, or PBMCs.

As processed by the authors: From reference gene primer amplification, estimates of nucleated cell counts were derived. TCRdb's copy holds only in-frame clones and misses some; the assay was immunoSEQ multiplex PCR. V and J calls and clone size are given by that table; D and trimming were obtained from the DNA. This sample has 140,000 to 150,000 clones, with 80% to 85% found just once. This CDR3 is built from 19 residues. Germline V gene data show CDR1 as SGHRS and CDR2 as YFSETQ. The J segment lost 4 bases and the V segment lost 0 bases, leaving 18 bases of the junction unmatched. The chain combines TRBV5-1 with TRBJ1-1; 7 bases are a match to TRBD1. The receptor was derived from a human donor in a cohort sampled during active COVID-19. Sequenced: peripheral blood. The DNA for the CDR3 is TGCGCCAGCAGCTTGGCAAGAATAACAGGGGCCCAAGAGACCACTGAAGCTTTCTTT. Encoded protein: CASSLARITGAQETTEAFF.